This T cell receptor (beta chain) was profiled in a study of beta chain features in type 1 diabetes. For the study at large: Cell yields, age and gender were similar between patients and healthy donors. Study-level results: Relative to healthy donors, patients appeared to have naive, central memory and Treg TCRB repertoires that were more similar.

As to this clone: Its antigen is currently unknown.

Blood was collected once per donor into heparin, averaging roughly 110 mL. By way of CD45RO/CCR7/CD25/CD127/CD95/CD27, the CD4+ regulatory, stem cell-like memory, central memory and naive cells were sorted. There are 15 residues in the CDR3. Deletions cut 4 bases from V and 7 bases from J, with 17 bases between. CDR1 and CDR2 (germline): SGHRS, YFSETQ. Expressed TCRB transcripts were sequenced because the entire RNA isolate underwent reverse transcription. Measured with immunoSEQ multiplex PCR; TCRdb has only the in-frame clones, and not every one. The sample has fewer than 900,000 clones, 15% to 20% seen once; the top ten hold around 0.02%.

The clonotype originates from a woman in her late teens or twenties in good health. The J gene is TRBJ1-4, the V gene TRBV5-1, with no clear D. Specimen: naive CD4+ T cells from blood. In DNA form, the CDR3 reads TGCGCCAGCAGCGACGGACCGCTGCGGGGTGAAAAACTGTTTTTT. Its translation is CASSDGPLRGEKLFF.